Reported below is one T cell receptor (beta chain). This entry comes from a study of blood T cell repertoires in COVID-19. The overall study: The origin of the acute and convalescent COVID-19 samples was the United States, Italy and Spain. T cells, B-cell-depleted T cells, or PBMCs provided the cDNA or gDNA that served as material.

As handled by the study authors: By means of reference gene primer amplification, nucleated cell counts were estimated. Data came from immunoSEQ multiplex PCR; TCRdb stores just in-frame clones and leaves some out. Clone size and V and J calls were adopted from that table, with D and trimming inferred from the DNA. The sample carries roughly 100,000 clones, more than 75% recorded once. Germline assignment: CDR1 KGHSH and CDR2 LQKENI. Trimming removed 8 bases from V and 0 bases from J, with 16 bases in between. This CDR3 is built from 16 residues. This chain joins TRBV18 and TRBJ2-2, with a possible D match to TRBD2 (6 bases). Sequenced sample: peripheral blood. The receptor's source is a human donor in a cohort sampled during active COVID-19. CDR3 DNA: TGTGCCAGCCCCCCTCTAGCGATGTCGAACACCGGGGAGCTGTTTTTT. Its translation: CASPPLAMSNTGELFF.